The next 27 T cell receptor beta chains were all read from a single sample in a study of control samples from healthy donors and cancer patients. The protocol was immunoSEQ multiplex PCR, while the TCRdb copy is restricted to in-frame clones and leaves out a portion. The profile shows 100,000 or so clones, around three quarters of them singletons. Sequencing used blood. The receptors were gathered from a woman between 25 and 40 years old in good health.

This clone was observed a few times. The chain recombines TRBV14 with TRBJ2-2; D call uncertain. CDR3 length: 13 residues. Deletions cut 4 bases from V and 8 bases from J, with 11 bases between. Germline CDR1 and CDR2: SGHDN and FVKESK. The CDR3 DNA reads TGTGCCAGCAGCCGGGCGGCCGAAGGGGAGCTGTTTTTT. Its protein product is CASSRAAEGELFF.

This chain uses TRBV7-2 with TRBJ2-3; maybe TRBD2 (5 bases). Trimming pared 1 base from V and 8 bases from J, leaving 19 bases between. The CDR3 runs to 16 residues. CDR1 SGHTA and CDR2 FQGNSA come from the germline V gene. This chain's CDR3 is CASSLVDSGSGRTQYF. DNA for the CDR3: TGTGCCAGCAGCTTAGTGGACTCCGGGTCTGGTCGTACGCAGTATTTT.

The genes are TRBV27 and TRBJ2-3; 14 nucleotides line up with TRBD2. The CDR3 covers 19 residues. The germline CDR1 and CDR2 sequences are MNHEY and SMNVEV (reference sequence). V was clipped by 5 bases and J by 0 bases; unmatched bases: 10. The CDR3 nucleotides are TGTGCCAGCAGTAAACGACTAGCGGGGGGGCTAACTAGCACAGATACGCAGTATTTT. It yields the protein CASSKRLAGGLTSTDTQYF.

V is TRBV6-5 and J is TRBJ1-3; TRBD1 might be the D (5 bases). The CDR3 length is 15 residues. The V gene's germline CDR1 is MNHEY and CDR2 SVGAGI. V was pared by 1 base and J by 0 bases, with 7 bases between. CDR3 sequence (DNA): TGTGCCAGCAGTTACTTTGACAGCTCTGGAAACACCATATATTTT. This encodes CASSYFDSSGNTIYF.

There are a few counts of this clone. The chain links TRBV9 to TRBJ1-2; D is uncertain. Trimming pared 4 bases from V and 7 bases from J, leaving 23 bases between. CDR3 length: 16 amino acids. The germline V gene encodes CDR1 SGDLS and CDR2 YYNGEE. The CDR3 here is CASSLLETPLTGGYTF. DNA for the CDR3: TGTGCCAGCAGCCTCCTGGAGACACCTCTAACCGGTGGCTACACCTTC.

The V call is TRBV4-2, the J call TRBJ2-1; D is perhaps TRBD2 (6 bases). Looked up from germline, CDR1 is LGHNA and CDR2 is YNFKEQ. CDR3 length equals 14 residues. Trimming removed 0 bases at V and 8 bases at J, with 11 bases between. The CDR3 nucleotides are TGTGCCAGCAGCCAAGATAAGGCTAGCGATGAGCAGTTCTTC. Protein: CASSQDKASDEQFF.

The DNA for the CDR3 is TGTGCCAGCAGCTTAGCGTACGGGACGGACACCTACGAGCAGTACTTC. It specifies CASSLAYGTDTYEQYF. The chain couples TRBV7-9 to TRBJ2-7; tentatively, D is TRBD1 or TRBD2 (5 bases each). This CDR3 contains 16 residues. V was pared by 0 bases and J by 2 bases, with 14 bases between. From germline, CDR1 is SEHNR and CDR2 FQNEAQ (reference sequence).

In its sample, this clone was seen once. This chain uses TRBV10-2 with TRBJ2-7; 10 nucleotides align to TRBD2. From germline, CDR1 is WSHSY and CDR2 SAAADI. This CDR3 comprises 16 residues. The trim removed 0 bases at V and 5 bases at J, leaving 7 bases unmatched. In DNA, the CDR3 is TGCGCCAGCAGTGAGTCAGCGGGGGGGCCCCCTCACGAGCAGTACTTC. As protein: CASSESAGGPPHEQYF.

J is TRBJ2-7 and V is TRBV7-8; D is unresolved. Deletions cut 1 base from V and 5 bases from J, with 12 bases between. CDR1 is SGHVS, CDR2 FQNEAQ, per germline. The CDR3 is 14 amino acids. The CDR3 spells CASSLETASDEQYF. The DNA for the CDR3 is TGTGCCAGCAGCTTAGAGACGGCGTCTGACGAGCAGTACTTC.

The CDR3 bases are TGTGCCTGGAGTGTTCCTACCGGGACAGGGTATTCTGGAAACACCATATATTTT. Translating gives CAWSVPTGTGYSGNTIYF. The chain recombines TRBV30 with TRBJ1-3; 9 nucleotides align to TRBD1. Germline CDR1 reads GTSNPN; CDR2 reads SVGIG (reference sequence). V shed 0 bases, J shed 1 base, and the junction held 10 bases outside the gene matches. The CDR3 extends over 18 amino acids.

The V gene is TRBV4-1, the J gene TRBJ2-2; D is unclear. Trimming stripped 1 base from V and 3 bases from J, with 6 bases between. In germline, CDR1 is MGHRA, CDR2 YSYEKL. The CDR3 sequence is 14 residues long. CDR3 sequence (DNA): TGCGCCAGCAGCCAAGGGCTATACACCGGGGAGCTGTTTTTT. As protein: CASSQGLYTGELFF.

The genes are TRBV24-1 and TRBJ1-5; D ambiguous. The CDR3 covers 16 residues. The V gene lost 3 bases and the J gene lost 3 bases, with 14 bases spanning the gap. Germline loops: CDR1 KGHDR, CDR2 SFDVKD. The CDR3 protein is CATSDRKAGYNQPQHF. CDR3 nucleotide sequence: TGTGCCACCAGTGATCGCAAGGCCGGATACAATCAGCCCCAGCATTTT.

DNA of the CDR3: TGTGCCAGTAGTTGGACAGGGGGATACGAGCAGTACTTC. It encodes CASSWTGGYEQYF. V usage is TRBV19 and J usage is TRBJ2-7, with 10 bases identical to TRBD1. This CDR3 is built from 13 residues. V dropped 5 bases and J dropped 4; count of bases not matched to a gene: 2. Germline CDR1 LNHDA, CDR2 SQIVND (reference sequence).

This sequence joins TRBV6-6 and TRBJ2-1; 7 bases align to TRBD2. This CDR3 region has 15 residues. With 5 bases clipped from V and 5 bases from J, the junction kept 9 bases outside the gene matches. Germline V gives CDR1 MNHNY, CDR2 SVGAGI (reference sequence). The CDR3 loop is CASSPPGLSNNEQFF. CDR3 bases: TGTGCCAGCAGTCCTCCGGGACTATCGAACAATGAGCAGTTCTTC.

The rearrangement joins TRBV3-1 (or the pseudogene TRBV3-2) to TRBJ1-1, with unresolved D. Trimming removed 4 bases at V and 1 base at J, with 7 bases between. The CDR3 runs to 13 residues. Per germline, CDR1 LGHDT and CDR2 YNNKEL (reference sequence). The CDR3 nucleotides are TGTGCCAGCAGCCCCGAACAGAACACTGAAGCTTTCTTT. Its protein product is CASSPEQNTEAFF.

This chain connects TRBV7-6 to TRBJ1-5; no firm D call. This CDR3 spans 13 amino acids. V shed 4 bases and J shed 7 bases, with 11 bases lying between them. CDR1 and CDR2 (germline): SGHVS, FNYEAQ. The CDR3, as DNA: TGTGCCAGCAGCTCGATCCGGGGACAGCCCCAGCATTTT. Translated: CASSSIRGQPQHF.

The table lists this clone with a few counts. The genes are TRBV6-5 and TRBJ1-4; TRBD1 aligns across 7 bases. The CDR3 length is 15 residues. V gave up 7 bases and J gave up 4 bases; unmatched junction bases: 9. Germline values: CDR1 MNHEY, CDR2 SVGAGI. The CDR3 region is CASNTGTAFNEKLFF. The CDR3 nucleotides are TGTGCCAGCAACACCGGGACAGCCTTTAATGAAAAACTGTTTTTT.

A word on this clone: In the same sample, other DNA sequences code for this CDR3. The J gene is TRBJ2-6, the V gene TRBV12-5, with D uncertain. Germline assignment: CDR1 LGHNT and CDR2 FRNRAP. CDR3 length: 15 amino acids. Trimming cost V 5 bases and J 0 bases, with 8 bases left between them. The CDR3 bases are TGTGCTAGTGGTCTGGCGAGCTCTGGGGCCAACGTCCTGACTTTC. Translating it yields CASGLASSGANVLTF. The whole variable domain, remainder taken from reference TRBV12-5 and TRBJ2-6, is DARVTQTPRHKVTEMGQEVTMRCQPILGHNTVFWYRQTMMQGLELLAYFRNRAPLDDSGMPKDRFSAEMPDATLATLKIQPSEPRDSAVYFCASGLASSGANVLTFGAGSRLTVL.

The count of this clone is one. The chain is built from TRBV5-1 and TRBJ1-2, with 9 bases identical to TRBD1. With 4 bases clipped from V and 1 base from J, the junction kept 5 bases outside the gene matches. This CDR3 contains 15 residues. In germline, CDR1 is SGHRS, CDR2 YFSETQ. CDR3 residues: CASSPGQGLNYGYTF. CDR3 in DNA: TGCGCCAGCAGCCCCGGACAGGGGCTTAACTATGGCTACACCTTC.

The chain links TRBV2 to TRBJ2-3; possibly TRBD2 for D (6 bases). Germline CDR1 reads SNHLY; CDR2 reads FYNNEI. Trimming stripped 11 bases from V and 9 bases from J, with 24 bases between. The length of the CDR3 is 14 residues. The CDR3 DNA reads TGTGCCCTTCGGGGAGGAGGGGAATACCTAACGCAGTATTTT. Protein sequence: CALRGGGEYLTQYF.

The rearrangement uses TRBV12-3 or TRBV12-4 and TRBJ2-7; tentative D call: TRBD2 (6 bases). The CDR3 length is 12 residues. Trimming removed 5 bases from V and 11 bases from J, with 16 bases in between. The CDR3 loop reads CASSRDSSGKYF. In nucleotides, the CDR3 is TGTGCCAGCAGTCGGGACTCCTCAGGAAAGTACTTC.

This chain joins TRBV4-1 and TRBJ2-3; a possible D gene is TRBD1 (5 bases). The CDR3 runs 14 residues. The V gene lost 0 bases and the J gene lost 1 base, with 5 bases spanning the gap. The germline V gene has CDR1 MGHRA and CDR2 YSYEKL. The CDR3 DNA follows: TGCGCCAGCAGCCAAGAAGGGGGCACAGATACGCAGTATTTT. This codes for CASSQEGGTDTQYF.

The chain links TRBV30 to TRBJ1-4; D gene ambiguous. V was cut by 0 bases and J by 5 bases, with 13 bases left in between. The CDR3 is 15 amino acids. Per the germline V gene, CDR1 is GTSNPN and CDR2 is SVGIG (reference sequence). CDR3 bases: TGTGCCTGGAGTGTACTCTTCTCGGGGAATGAAAAACTGTTTTTT. It specifies CAWSVLFSGNEKLFF. Complete variable domain (other parts from reference TRBV30 and TRBJ1-4): SQTIHQWPATLVQPVGSPLSLECTVEGTSNPNLYWYRQAAGRGLQLLFYSVGIGQISSEVPQNLSASRPQDRQFILSSKKLLLSDSGFYLCAWSVLFSGNEKLFFGSGTQLSVL.

The chain employs TRBV29-1 and TRBJ2-1; D might be TRBD1 (6 bases). The V gene lost 3 bases and the J gene lost 3 bases, with 15 bases spanning the gap. The CDR3 runs 15 residues. The germline V gene encodes CDR1 SQVTM and CDR2 ANQGSEA. The CDR3 nucleotides read TGCAGCGTTGAGGTTTGGGGGACAAGCTACAATGAGCAGTTCTTC. Residues: CSVEVWGTSYNEQFF.

The chain links TRBV19 to TRBJ1-2; TRBD1 aligns across 9 bases. Germline CDR1 is LNHDA and CDR2 is SQIVND (reference sequence). The CDR3 spans 16 residues. The junction had 16 bases not matched to a gene; V was cut back by 6 bases and J by 8 bases. The CDR3 reads CASRNRGLEIFTGYTF. The CDR3 DNA reads TGTGCCAGTAGGAACAGGGGGCTGGAAATTTTTACGGGCTACACCTTC.

The rearrangement links TRBV21-1 to TRBJ1-1; no check of the table's D call, TRBD1, against the DNA was made. TRBV21-1 has pseudogene status. The CDR3 is 17 amino acids. DNA for the CDR3: TGTGCCAGCAGCACTCGCGACAGGGGGACAATGAGCACTGAAGCTTTCTTT. Amino acid sequence: CASSTRDRGTMSTEAFF.

The chain combines TRBV6-2 or TRBV6-3 with TRBJ1-5, with D unclear. The CDR3 extends over 15 amino acids. V was trimmed by 4 bases and J by 2 bases, leaving 12 bases between them. Germline assignment: CDR1 MNHEY and CDR2 SVGEGT. The CDR3: CASSSHYYRNQPQHF. Written as DNA, the CDR3 is TGTGCCAGCAGTTCCCACTATTATCGCAATCAGCCCCAGCATTTT.